Listed below are T cell receptor beta chains from one sample, sequenced in a study of T cells in Graves' hyperthyroidism and ophthalmopathy. MiXCR was run by TCRdb on the multiplex PCR reads, yielding one entry per CDR3 protein. The sample yields 600,000 or so distinct CDR3 sequences, around 46% seen once. What was sequenced was peripheral blood or thyroid tissue (not recorded which). Receptor source: a woman between 18 and 29 years old with Graves' hyperthyroidism. The CDR3 runs from the conserved cysteine through the conserved F or W. The D gene is left open where the match is weak. Not every row has a clone size; where given, it reads once, few, many or a size class.

V	D	J	size	DNA	CDR3
TRBV10-3	TRBD1	TRBJ1-5	NA	TGTGCCAGCAGTCCCCACGACAGGGTACAAACTCAGCCCCAGCATTTT	CASSPHDRVQTQPQHF
TRBV5-1	NA	TRBJ1-3	few	TGCGCCAGCAGCTTGGGCCGGGACGGCTCTGGAAACACCATATATTTT	CASSLGRDGSGNTIYF
TRBV12-3/TRBV12-4	NA	TRBJ1-2	NA	TGTGCCAGCAGTTCGGGTGGACAAGACTGGTATGGCTACACCTTC	CASSSGGQDWYGYTF
TRBV12-3/TRBV12-4	NA	TRBJ2-5	NA	TGTGCCAGCAGCCCCCTGACTAATTCCCAAGAGACCCAGTACTTC	CASSPLTNSQETQYF
TRBV7-2	NA	TRBJ2-7	NA	TGTGCCAGCAAGAGCTGGGAGAGCTCCTACGAGCAGTACTTC	CASKSWESSYEQYF
TRBV29-1	NA	TRBJ1-1	NA	TGCAGTGCTAGAGAACCGGGGCTCAACACTGAAGCTTTCTTT	CSAREPGLNTEAFF
TRBV7-9	NA	TRBJ1-2	NA	TGTGCCAGCAGCACACAGGGTGGACCCTACCTTGGCTACACCTTC	CASSTQGGPYLGYTF
TRBV7-9	NA	TRBJ2-7	NA	TGTGCCAGCAGCTCTGACAGGATTTTCTACGAGCAGTACTTC	CASSSDRIFYEQYF
TRBV25-1	TRBD2	TRBJ2-2	NA	TGTGCCAGCACCTCCCAGGGTAGCGGGAGGGCCCTGGACACCGGGGAGCTGTTTTTT	CASTSQGSGRALDTGELFF
TRBV5-1	NA	TRBJ1-1	few	TGCGCCAGCAGCTTGGACAGGGTCGACACTGAAGCTTTCTTT	CASSLDRVDTEAFF
TRBV5-1	NA	TRBJ2-7	few	TGCGCCAGCAGTCCATCGGGGGTACGTGAGCAGTACTTC	CASSPSGVREQYF
TRBV13	NA	TRBJ1-1	NA	TGTGCCAGCAGCTTAGGTCGCACAGCACAGGCAGCTTTCTTT	CASSLGRTAQAAFF
TRBV25-1	NA	TRBJ1-5	many	TGTGCCAGCGTTCAGGGGTCCCACTTTAGCAATCAGCCCCAGCATTTT	CASVQGSHFSNQPQHF
TRBV20-1	NA	TRBJ2-5	few	TGCAGTGCAAATACCCGGGACGGCTTCGGAGAGACCCAGTACTTC	CSANTRDGFGETQYF
TRBV15	TRBD2	TRBJ2-5	NA	TGTGCCACCAGCAGAGATGCGGGAGGGCAAGAGACCCAGTACTTC	CATSRDAGGQETQYF
TRBV19	NA	TRBJ1-5	few	TGTGCCAGTATGGGTTGGTCCCAGCATTTT	CASMGWSQHF
TRBV7-9	NA	TRBJ1-2	NA	TGTGCCAGCAGCTTCACCCGGGGGCGCGACTATGGCTACACCTTC	CASSFTRGRDYGYTF
TRBV5-1	NA	TRBJ2-5	few	TGCGCCAGCAGCTTGGCTCGGGGTGGAGAGACCCAGTACTTC	CASSLARGGETQYF
TRBV7-8	TRBD2	TRBJ2-5	NA	TGTGCCAGCAGCTTAGCGGGAGGGCCCCAAGAGACCCAGCACTTC	CASSLAGGPQETQHF
TRBV20-1	NA	TRBJ1-2	few	TGCAGTGCTTCGGATGATTATGGCTACACCTTC	CSASDDYGYTF
TRBV20-1	NA	TRBJ2-5	NA	TGCAGCTCATCGGACAGAGGAGAGACCCAGTACTTC	CSSSDRGETQYF
TRBV10-3	NA	TRBJ1-5	NA	TGTGCCAGCAGCTCCGACAGACGGACGGATAGCAATCAGCCCCAGCATTTT	CASSSDRRTDSNQPQHF
TRBV10-3	NA	TRBJ2-3	NA	TGTGCCATCAGTGGGGGGACAAGGACAGATACGCAGTATTTT	CAISGGTRTDTQYF
TRBV25-1	NA	TRBJ1-2	NA	TGTGCCAGCAGCAGGGAGGGTACGGATGGCTACACCTTC	CASSREGTDGYTF
TRBV9	NA	TRBJ1-1	NA	TGTGCCAGCAGCCTAGCAGGAGGACGGAAAAACACTGAAGCTTTCTTT	CASSLAGGRKNTEAFF
TRBV7-9	TRBD2	TRBJ2-7	few	TGTGCCAGCACCCAGCGGGAGGGCCTCGAGCAGTACTTC	CASTQREGLEQYF
TRBV7-9	NA	TRBJ1-5	NA	TGTGCCAGCAGCTTAAGTGAAAATCAGCCCCAGCATTTT	CASSLSENQPQHF
TRBV7-8	NA	TRBJ1-3	many	TGTGCCAGCAGTCAGGACTCGGAAAACACCATATATTTT	CASSQDSENTIYF
TRBV10-3	NA	TRBJ1-6	NA	TGTGCCATCAGGGGGACTAGGGAGAATTCACCCCTCCATTTT	CAIRGTRENSPLHF
TRBV15	NA	TRBJ1-4	many	TGTGCCACCAGCAGAGATGGGAGTGAAAAACTGTTTTTT	CATSRDGSEKLFF
TRBV7-9	TRBD1	TRBJ2-6	NA	TGTGCCAGCAGCAGCCGGGACAGGGGCTACTCTGGGGCCAACGTCCTGACTTTC	CASSSRDRGYSGANVLTF
TRBV15	TRBD1	TRBJ1-1	NA	TGTGCCACCTGGACAGGATTGAACACTGAAGCTTTCTTT	CATWTGLNTEAFF
TRBV15	TRBD1	TRBJ1-2	NA	TGTGCCACCAGCGGACACGGGACAGGCCCTCGTGGCTACACCTTC	CATSGHGTGPRGYTF
TRBV24-1	TRBD1	TRBJ2-7	NA	TGTGCCATCGGGACAGGAGCTAACTACGAGCAGTACTTC	CAIGTGANYEQYF
TRBV2	NA	TRBJ2-6	NA	TGTGCCAGCTCACCAGAGGGGTCTGGGGCCAACGTCCTGACTTTC	CASSPEGSGANVLTF
TRBV25-1	TRBD1	TRBJ1-4	once	TGTGCCAGCCGGGACAGGGACAAAAATGAAAAACTGTTTTTT	CASRDRDKNEKLFF
TRBV29-1	NA	TRBJ2-1	NA	TGCAGCGTTAGAAGGGGAGAGAATGAGCAGTTCTTC	CSVRRGENEQFF
TRBV20-1	NA	TRBJ2-3	NA	TGCAGTGCTACCCCCCAGGAGCAGCACGCAGATACGCAGTATTTT	CSATPQEQHADTQYF
TRBV7-2	TRBD1	TRBJ2-5	NA	TGTGCCAGCAGCTACTCCGGGACAGGGGATCAGCCCCAGTACTTC	CASSYSGTGDQPQYF
TRBV29-1	NA	TRBJ1-2	NA	TGCAGCTTATCCCCAGACTATGGCTACACCTTC	CSLSPDYGYTF
TRBV7-9	NA	TRBJ2-7	NA	TGTGCCAGCAGCTCCCGGTCGTCGGCCAACTACGAGCAGTACTTC	CASSSRSSANYEQYF
TRBV5-1	NA	TRBJ1-5	NA	TGCGCCAGCAGCTTCCAGGGAGAAGAGACCCAGCATTTT	CASSFQGEETQHF
TRBV6-6	NA	TRBJ2-6	few	TGTGCCAGCAGGCCCTGGGCAGGGTCCTACTCTGGGGCCAACGTCCTGACTTTC	CASRPWAGSYSGANVLTF
TRBV7-2	NA	TRBJ1-6	NA	TGTGCCAGCACTGACTGGGATTCACCCCTCCACTTT	CASTDWDSPLHF
TRBV5-1	NA	TRBJ1-3	few	TGCGCCAGCACACCGCAGGGAGACCGAAACACCATATATTTT	CASTPQGDRNTIYF
TRBV7-9	NA	TRBJ2-7	many	TGTGCCACAGCTAGGGCGGGACTTACCTACGAGCAGTACTTC	CATARAGLTYEQYF
TRBV11-1	TRBD1	TRBJ1-1	NA	TGTGCCAGCAGCGTCCCGGGACAGGTGAACACTGAAGCTTTCTTT	CASSVPGQVNTEAFF
TRBV13	TRBD1	TRBJ2-2	many	TGTGCCAGCAGCTTAGAAACAGGGGGGAACACCGGGGAGCTGTTTTTT	CASSLETGGNTGELFF
TRBV5-1	NA	TRBJ1-2	NA	TGCGCCAGCAGCTTGCGGTCGGTGCAGACTAACTATGGCTACACCTTC	CASSLRSVQTNYGYTF
TRBV7-9	NA	TRBJ2-7	few	TGTGCCAGCAGCTTATCGGACGGCTCCTACGAGCAGTACTTC	CASSLSDGSYEQYF
TRBV20-1	NA	TRBJ1-6	NA	TGCAGTGCTAGAGCGACGTTTTCACCCCTCCACTTT	CSARATFSPLHF
TRBV10-3	NA	TRBJ1-5	NA	TGTGCCATCAGCCCCTCCCGCAGGGAAGGTCAGCCCCAGCATTTT	CAISPSRREGQPQHF
TRBV5-1	TRBD2	TRBJ2-6	once	TGCGCCAGCAGCTTCGGGGGGGACAACGTCCTGACTTTC	CASSFGGDNVLTF
TRBV15	NA	TRBJ2-7	many	TGTGCCACCCGGGACTCCAGCTCCTACGAGCAGTACTTC	CATRDSSSYEQYF
TRBV19	NA	TRBJ2-2	NA	TGTGCCAGTAGCGACAGCGCGAACACCGGGGAGCTGTTTTTT	CASSDSANTGELFF
TRBV2	TRBD1	TRBJ1-6	few	TGTGCCAGCAGTCTCCGGGACAGGCAAAATTCACCCCTCCACTTT	CASSLRDRQNSPLHF
TRBV7-8	NA	TRBJ2-2	few	TGTGCCAGCAGCCCGAGAGCGGAGGAGGGATACACCGGGGAGCTGTTTTTT	CASSPRAEEGYTGELFF